These T cell receptor beta chains were read from a single sample in a study of OX40 agonist ivuxolimab in advanced cancers. The method was immunoSEQ multiplex PCR; TCRdb's version includes in-frame clones alone and lacks a portion of them. Counted here are nearly 50,000 clones, roughly 90% occurring once; the ten biggest clones make up around half. Sequenced material: CD4+ or CD8+ T cells sorted from blood, taken in a trial of the OX40 agonist ivuxolimab. These receptors came from an adult with an advanced solid tumor such as melanoma, head and neck, liver or kidney cancer. CDR3s include the opening cysteine and the closing phenylalanine or tryptophan.

TRBJ1-2 TRBV28 CASRRDVYGYTF
TRBJ2-5 TRBV27 CASSLLAQEKETQYF
TRBJ2-3 TRBV9 CASSAGLASTDTQYF
TRBJ1-1 TRBV7-9 CASSLGVTEAFF
TRBJ2-2 TRBV30 CAWGQNTGELFF
TRBJ2-3 TRBV27 CASRLTGDNTDTQYF
TRBJ2-7 TRBV10-3 CAISEPGTSPYEQYF
TRBJ1-6 TRBV13 CASSLMLERSSPLHF
TRBJ1-1 TRBV27 CASSFKEDTEAFF
TRBJ2-5 TRBV5-6 CASNDPDRDKETQYF
TRBJ2-1 TRBV27 CASTPPGGRIYNEQFF
TRBJ2-2 TRBV5-1 CASSDTDRARGSGELFF